The 14 T cell receptor beta chains given below trace back to one sample, sequenced in a study of response to subunit inactivated influenza vaccine. TCRdb ran MiXCR on the RT-PCR reads and lists one entry per CDR3 protein. The sample has 150,000 to 200,000 distinct CDR3 sequences; roughly 12% are singletons. These data are also associated with another study on T cells expressing NK-cell markers. This second study says: The authors generated TCR beta cDNA through 5'RACE template switching with UMIs.

The source was CD8+ T cells sorted from PBMCs, collected about 13 days after vaccination. The origin of the receptors is a man aged 50 to 59 who received an inactivated influenza vaccine.

The chain recombines TRBV10-2 with TRBJ2-3, with a tentative D call TRBD1 (5 bases). CDR3 length: 14 amino acids. Germline V CDR1 and CDR2: WSHSY, SAAADI. Deletions cut 0 bases from V and 5 bases from J, with 9 bases between. CDR3 sequence reads: CASSESVRGDTQYF. DNA for the CDR3: TGCGCCAGCAGTGAGTCCGTAAGGGGAGATACGCAGTATTTT.

The V and J genes are TRBV24-1 and TRBJ2-5; 9 bases line up with TRBD2. V gave up 7 bases and J gave up 4 bases; unmatched junction bases: 9. This CDR3 is built from 15 residues. Per germline, CDR1 KGHDR and CDR2 SFDVKD. The CDR3 sequence: CATRGSSGRTETQYF. CDR3 coding DNA: TGTGCCACCAGGGGATCCAGCGGGAGGACAGAGACCCAGTACTTC.

This clonotype occurred a few times. The V call is TRBV5-6, the J call TRBJ2-3; D perhaps matches TRBD1 (5 bases). Trimming left V 0 bases short and J 6 bases short, with 8 bases between. The germline gives CDR1 SGHDT, CDR2 YYEEEE. CDR3 length equals 13 residues. CDR3 bases: TGTGCCAGCAGCTTGGAAGGGGTGGATACGCAGTATTTT. Protein sequence: CASSLEGVDTQYF.

V is TRBV25-1 and J is TRBJ2-5; D tentatively reads TRBD1 or TRBD2 (5 bases each). The CDR3 contains 14 residues. Trimming shortened V by 1 base and J by 5 bases, and 11 bases separated the two germline ends. Germline V lookup: CDR1 MGHDK, CDR2 SYGVNS. CDR3 bases: TGTGCCAGCAGTGAATGGGGGAATAGGGAGACCCAGTACTTC. Translated, it gives CASSEWGNRETQYF.

The rearrangement links TRBV4-2 to TRBJ2-1, with D unresolved. In germline, CDR1 is LGHNA, CDR2 YNFKEQ. The CDR3 length is 14 residues. Trimming cost V 1 base and J 9 bases, with 13 bases left between them. CDR3 protein: CASSQVVGSTEQFF. CDR3 nucleotide sequence: TGTGCCAGCAGCCAAGTGGTGGGGTCCACTGAGCAGTTCTTC.

The gene calls are TRBV12-3 or TRBV12-4 and TRBJ2-2; TRBD2 matches 8 bases. The CDR3 is 14 amino acids. The J segment lost 4 bases and the V segment lost 7 bases, leaving 5 bases of the junction unmatched. The CDR3 region is CASTLSGSTGELFF. CDR3 DNA: TGTGCCAGCACCTTAAGCGGGAGCACCGGGGAGCTGTTTTTT.

This clonotype was seen a few times. V is TRBV5-1 and J is TRBJ2-7; 7 bases match TRBD1. Germline-derived CDR1 and CDR2 are SGHRS and YFSETQ. V shed 3 bases and J 5 bases; nucleotides not matched to a gene: 5. CDR3 length: 13 residues. CDR3 DNA sequence: TGCGCCAGCAGCTGGTATGACAGGGACGAGCAGTACTTC. Its translation is CASSWYDRDEQYF.

This clonotype was detected only a few times. V and J are TRBV7-9 and TRBJ1-5, with D possibly matching TRBD1 (5 bases). CDR3 size: 15 residues. V was cut by 4 bases and J by 7 bases, with 17 bases left in between. CDR1 is SEHNR and CDR2 is FQNEAQ in the germline V gene (reference sequence). The CDR3 loop reads CASSSGTSKDQPQHF. The CDR3 region has the DNA TGTGCCAGCAGCTCTGGGACCTCAAAGGACCAGCCCCAGCATTTT.

This clonotype was counted between two and nine times. The chain employs TRBV27 and TRBJ2-2; 12 bases are shared with TRBD2. CDR1 and CDR2 (germline): MNHEY, SMNVEV (reference sequence). The length of the CDR3 is 14 residues. The J segment lost 8 bases and the V segment lost 5 bases, leaving 3 bases of the junction unmatched. The CDR3 here is CASSQGTSGGELFF. The DNA of the CDR3 is TGTGCCAGCAGTCAAGGGACTAGCGGGGGGGAGCTGTTTTTT.

The sample holds many counts of this clonotype. The chain has TRBV5-6 and TRBJ2-1; 12 nucleotides align to TRBD1. CDR3 length equals 15 residues. CDR1 SGHDT and CDR2 YYEEEE come from the germline V gene. Trimming cost V 3 bases and J 6 bases; bases outside gene matches: 4. CDR3 amino acids: CASSYGTGGFNEQFF. As DNA, the CDR3 is TGTGCCAGCAGCTACGGGACAGGGGGCTTCAATGAGCAGTTCTTC.

This chain joins TRBV2 and TRBJ2-6, with D possibly being TRBD2 (6 bases). The germline V gene has CDR1 SNHLY and CDR2 FYNNEI. The length of the CDR3 is 16 residues. Trimming left V 7 bases short and J 0 bases short, with 13 bases between. The CDR3 coding sequence is TGTGCCAGCATTTATTGGGAGGCCTCTGGGGCCAACGTCCTGACTTTC. Its protein product is CASIYWEASGANVLTF.

This clonotype was found many times. The chain is built from TRBV19 and TRBJ2-7; a possible D gene is TRBD2 (5 bases). Germline V gives CDR1 LNHDA, CDR2 SQIVND (reference sequence). Trimming pared 3 bases from V and 4 bases from J, leaving 10 bases between. This CDR3 is built from 13 residues. The DNA of the CDR3 is TGTGCCAGTAGTATCAGCGGATCTTACGAGCAGTACTTC. Translation gives CASSISGSYEQYF.

There are a few counts of this clonotype. This chain connects TRBV5-6 to TRBJ2-5; 8 bases fit TRBD2. This CDR3 contains 17 residues. V was clipped by 0 bases and J by 0 bases; unmatched bases: 7. Germline CDR1 reads SGHDT; CDR2 reads YYEEEE. The CDR3 region is CASSLAMPSGYQETQYF. The CDR3 coding sequence is TGTGCCAGCAGCTTGGCTATGCCTAGCGGGTACCAAGAGACCCAGTACTTC.

The chain is built from TRBV4-3 and TRBJ1-1; D may be TRBD1 (5 bases). Per the germline V gene, CDR1 is LGHNA and CDR2 is YSLEER. The CDR3 sequence is 15 residues long. V shed 0 bases and J shed 4 bases, with 12 bases lying between them. The CDR3 nucleotides are TGCGCCAGCAGCCAAGATATGAGGGGCGGCACTGAAGCTTTCTTT. As protein: CASSQDMRGGTEAFF.